The 9 T cell receptor beta chains below all came from one sample that was sequenced in a study of blood T cell repertoires in COVID-19. Generated by immunoSEQ multiplex PCR, the TCRdb table keeps only in-frame clones and is missing some. The data hold fewer than 85,000 clones, with about 87% observed a single time. The sample was peripheral blood. The receptor set was obtained from a human donor in a cohort sampled during active COVID-19.

The rearrangement uses TRBV5-4 and TRBJ1-5, with a weak D call TRBD1 (6 bases). The V gene's germline CDR1 is SGHNT and CDR2 YYREEE (reference sequence). The CDR3 length is 15 residues. Trimming took 0 bases from V and 1 from J, leaving 8 bases between them. The CDR3 region is CASSLGGLSNQPQHF. The CDR3 DNA sequence: TGTGCCAGCAGCTTGGGGGGGCTAAGCAATCAGCCCCAGCATTTT.

This chain connects TRBV10-3 to TRBJ2-2; 8 bases are shared with TRBD2. Germline values: CDR1 ENHRY, CDR2 SYGVKD. Germline trimming cut 5 bases from V and 2 bases from J; bases unmatched to any gene: 4. This CDR3 has 15 amino acids. The CDR3 sequence is CAISSGGLNTGELFF. CDR3 in DNA: TGTGCCATCAGTAGCGGGGGCCTAAACACCGGGGAGCTGTTTTTT.

This chain uses TRBV6-5 with TRBJ1-3; tentatively, D is TRBD1 (6 bases). Per germline, CDR1 MNHEY and CDR2 SVGAGI. The CDR3 loop spans 15 amino acids. The V end lost 6 bases, the J end lost 0 bases, and 12 bases lay between the germline ends. The CDR3 DNA sequence: TGTGCCAGCAGGGATCGGACAGACTCTGGAAACACCATATATTTT. This translates into CASRDRTDSGNTIYF.

The V call is TRBV30, the J call TRBJ1-4; D possibly corresponds to TRBD1 (5 bases). The CDR3 covers 15 residues. Germline V lookup: CDR1 GTSNPN, CDR2 SVGIG (reference sequence). V was pared by 3 bases and J by 2 bases, with 13 bases between. This CDR3 reads CAWRQGMATNEKLFF. Here the CDR3 DNA reads TGTGCCTGGAGGCAGGGTATGGCTACTAATGAAAAACTGTTTTTT.

V gene TRBV7-3 combines with J gene TRBJ2-3; 9 positions agree with TRBD1. Trimming removed 5 bases from V and 3 bases from J; junction bases left unmatched: 6. Germline V gene lookup returns CDR1 SGHTA and CDR2 FQGTGA. The CDR3 extends over 15 amino acids. Here the CDR3 reads CASSIQGAATDTQYF. In DNA form, the CDR3 reads TGTGCCAGCAGCATACAGGGGGCAGCGACAGATACGCAGTATTTT.

The rearrangement joins TRBV19 to TRBJ2-3, with 7 bases aligning to TRBD2. Trimming took 3 bases from V and 2 from J; bases not matched to a gene: 8. The V gene's germline CDR1 is LNHDA and CDR2 SQIVND (reference sequence). The CDR3 extends over 16 amino acids. In DNA form, the CDR3 reads TGTGCCAGTAGTATCAGGGCTAGCGGTCCCACAGATACGCAGTATTTT. This gives the protein CASSIRASGPTDTQYF.

The V and J genes are TRBV10-3 and TRBJ1-3, with 8 bases aligning to TRBD1. Germline V gives CDR1 ENHRY, CDR2 SYGVKD. The CDR3 length is 14 residues. The V and J ends lost 8 bases and 4 bases, in that order; junction bases with no gene match: 7. The CDR3 reads CAIGGQGRGNTIYF. DNA of the CDR3: TGTGCCATCGGTGGACAGGGAAGGGGAAACACCATATATTTT.

The J gene is TRBJ1-5, the V gene TRBV29-1, with D unresolved. Trimming took 2 bases from V and 4 from J, leaving 15 bases between them. The CDR3 has 15 residues. In germline, CDR1 is SQVTM, CDR2 ANQGSEA. The CDR3 sequence is CSVENLQVRNQPQHF. CDR3 in DNA: TGCAGCGTTGAAAATCTTCAAGTGAGAAATCAGCCCCAGCATTTT.

This chain links TRBV5-4 with TRBJ2-5, with a tentative D call TRBD2 (6 bases). Germline values: CDR1 SGHNT, CDR2 YYREEE (reference sequence). CDR3 size: 14 residues. V lost 4 bases and J 2 bases, leaving 12 bases between the germline ends. DNA for the CDR3: TGTGCCAGCAGCCCCGGGACTGTACAAGAGACCCAGTACTTC. Translated: CASSPGTVQETQYF.